This TCR beta chain was identified during a study of blood T cell repertoires in COVID-19. The overall study: The United States, Italy and Spain provided the acute and convalescent COVID-19 samples. PBMCs, B-cell-depleted T cells, or T cells were the source of the cDNA or gDNA that made up the material.

Per the original data handling: By means of reference gene primer amplification, nucleated cell counts were estimated. The data were produced by immunoSEQ multiplex PCR, yet TCRdb's version contains in-frame clones alone and is incomplete. V, J and clone size are those of that table, while D and trimming were read from the DNA. The sample has 90,000 to 150,000 clones, roughly 83% seen once; the top ten hold almost 4%. V was shortened by 5 bases and J by 6 bases, with 16 bases between the two germline ends. Germline CDR1 is LNHDA and CDR2 is SQIVND (reference sequence). CDR3 size: 14 residues. Sequencing was done on a sample of peripheral blood. This sequence originates from a woman aged 80 or over with acute or convalescent COVID-19. The chain carries TRBV19 and TRBJ1-2; D might be TRBD1 (6 bases). DNA for the CDR3: TGTGCCAGTAGTCTGTTCGTCAAGGGGGATGGCTACACCTTC. Residues: CASSLFVKGDGYTF.